Presented here are 13 T cell receptor beta chains from one specimen sequenced in a study of T cells after yellow fever vaccination. TCRdb ran MiXCR on the 5' RACE reads and lists one entry per CDR3 protein. The table has a few hundred thousand distinct CDR3 sequences, around 8.6% seen once. This specimen was CD4+ T cells sorted from PBMCs, taken 5 days after the yellow fever booster vaccination. All receptors derive from a young man who received the YFV17D yellow fever vaccine.

V gene TRBV4-3 combines with J gene TRBJ1-1; D is unclear. The CDR3 consists of 15 residues. The V gene lost 4 bases and the J gene lost 3 bases, with 15 bases spanning the gap. Germline V lookup: CDR1 LGHNA, CDR2 YSLEER. DNA for the CDR3: TGCGCCAGCAGCCGCCACGTTGAAGAAGACACTGAAGCTTTCTTT. It codes for CASSRHVEEDTEAFF.

V and J are TRBV12-3 or TRBV12-4 and TRBJ2-2, with a tentative D call TRBD1 (6 bases). Trimming removed 1 base at V and 6 bases at J, with 12 bases between. The CDR3 loop spans 15 amino acids. The CDR3 region is CASSLGGPPPGELFF. As DNA, the CDR3 is TGTGCCAGCAGTTTAGGGGGGCCACCACCCGGGGAGCTGTTTTTT.

This clonotype has only a few counts. The chain employs TRBV7-2 and TRBJ1-5; 8 bases fit TRBD1. The germline V gene has CDR1 SGHTA and CDR2 FQGNSA. Unmatched junction bases numbered 5, after V lost 4 bases and J lost 3 bases. The length of the CDR3 is 15 residues. CDR3 in amino acids: CASSYQGAHNQPQHF. The CDR3 DNA reads TGTGCCAGCAGCTATCAGGGGGCACACAATCAGCCCCAGCATTTT. Based on the CDR3 plus reference TRBV7-2 and TRBJ1-5, the full variable domain is GAGVSQSPSNKVTEKGKDVELRCDPISGHTALYWYRQSLGQGLEFLIYFQGNSAPDKSGLPSDRFSAERTGGSVSTLTIQRTQQEDSAVYLCASSYQGAHNQPQHFGDGTRLSIL.

This clonotype came up a few times. The chain joins TRBV20-1 to TRBJ1-1; possibly TRBD1 for D (5 bases). The CDR3 spans 14 residues. Per the germline V gene, CDR1 is DFQATT and CDR2 is SNEGSKA (reference sequence). Trimming took off 4 bases at V and 1 base at J, with 13 bases between the two ends. Here the CDR3 reads CSAKFGHKNTEAFF. In DNA, the CDR3 is TGCAGTGCTAAGTTCGGACACAAGAACACTGAAGCTTTCTTT.

This clonotype was seen only a few times. The chain links TRBV18 to TRBJ1-3, with D perhaps TRBD1 (5 bases). The CDR3 spans 15 residues. Germline loops: CDR1 KGHSH, CDR2 LQKENI. V was cut by 4 bases and J by 0 bases, with 10 bases left in between. The CDR3 loop reads CASSLGGTSGNTIYF. CDR3 in DNA: TGTGCCAGCTCACTCGGGGGGACCTCTGGAAACACCATATATTTT.

This clonotype was detected only a few times. J is TRBJ2-1 and V is TRBV6-2 or TRBV6-3, with D tentatively TRBD1 or TRBD2 (7 bases each). Germline CDR1 MNHEY, CDR2 SVGEGT. The ends were cut back, 2 bases at V and 0 bases at J, with 32 bases in the middle. CDR3 length: 23 residues. The CDR3 here is CASSYPTGSGTAQAGASYNEQFF. The CDR3 bases are TGTGCCAGCAGTTACCCAACAGGCTCCGGGACAGCCCAGGCGGGGGCCTCCTACAATGAGCAGTTCTTC.

V and J are TRBV20-1 and TRBJ1-1, with 8 bases that match TRBD1. CDR3 length: 13 amino acids. The trim removed 6 bases at V and 3 bases at J, leaving 6 bases unmatched. Germline CDR1 and CDR2: DFQATT and SNEGSKA (reference sequence). The CDR3 spells CSARNRGYTEAFF. The CDR3 nucleotides are TGCAGTGCCAGAAACAGGGGGTACACTGAAGCTTTCTTT.

This clonotype was counted many times. The chain combines TRBV12-3 or TRBV12-4 with TRBJ2-3; the D gene is possibly TRBD2 (5 bases). Trimming cost V 7 bases and J 0 bases, with 14 bases left between them. The CDR3 has 15 residues. CDR3 protein: CASTHFGGSTDTQYF. The CDR3 nucleotides are TGTGCCAGCACCCATTTCGGCGGGAGCACAGATACGCAGTATTTT.

The CDR3 DNA is TGTGCAAAGACCGCGATGGGTGAAGAGACCCAGTACTTC. Translation: CAKTAMGEETQYF. The V and J genes are TRBV6-5 and TRBJ2-5, with D hard to call. Germline CDR1 is MNHEY and CDR2 is SVGAGI. The CDR3 covers 13 residues.

This clonotype was detected a few times. The gene calls are TRBV5-4 and TRBJ2-4; D remains unclear. In germline, CDR1 is SGHNT, CDR2 YYREEE (reference sequence). CDR3 length: 14 residues. The V end lost 0 bases, the J end lost 10 bases, and 14 bases lay between the germline ends. CDR3 bases: TGTGCCAGCAGCTTGGGGCTAGACACTTCTATTCAGTACTTC. Translation gives CASSLGLDTSIQYF.

The chain combines TRBV6-1 with TRBJ1-1; 7 bases map to TRBD1. The CDR3 sequence is 14 residues long. J lost 11 bases, V lost 2 bases, and 11 bases had no gene match. Per the germline V gene, CDR1 is MNHNS and CDR2 is SASEGT. CDR3 bases: TGTGCCAGCAGTGAAATGGCAGGGGGACTTATCGCTTTCTTT. Translation: CASSEMAGGLIAFF.

The V gene is TRBV2, the J gene TRBJ2-2; 11 positions match TRBD2. Germline CDR1 reads SNHLY; CDR2 reads FYNNEI. Trimming took 8 bases from V and 4 from J; bases not matched to a gene: 15. The CDR3 has 18 amino acids. CDR3 coding DNA: TGTGCCAGCGGCCGGTGGCCGGGACTAGCGGCCTCCACCGGGGAGCTGTTTTTT. Its translation is CASGRWPGLAASTGELFF.

In its sample, this clonotype was seen a few times. The V call is TRBV12-3 or TRBV12-4, the J call TRBJ1-5; the D gene is possibly TRBD1 (5 bases). The CDR3 is 16 residues long. Trimming left V 5 bases short and J 4 bases short, with 18 bases between. CDR3 loop: CASSREWDGKNQPQHF. In nucleotides, the CDR3 is TGTGCCAGCAGTCGCGAATGGGACGGGAAAAATCAGCCCCAGCATTTT.